The sequence of this T cell receptor beta chain was determined in a study of blood T cells in healthy people across ages. Study outcomes and limitations: From one million sequenced T cells, diversity estimates were lower bounds. There was no known CMV status for donors, so expanded clonotype changes were possibly confounded. Naive CD4+ cell counts and diversity both ran higher in long-lived than in aged donors.

Worth noting for this clonotype: Its antigen is still unknown.

CDR1 and CDR2 (germline): MNHNS, SASEGT. This CDR3 comprises 14 residues. V shed 8 bases and J shed 0 bases, with 12 bases lying between them. The second PCR ran roughly 7 to 12 cycles with a sample-barcoded 5' primer and J-beta primers. MiXCR, applied by TCRdb to the 5' RACE reads, yields one record per CDR3 protein. The sample contains about 1.1 million distinct CDR3 sequences, around two fifths of which appear only once. The sample taken for sequencing was blood. The rearrangement links TRBV6-1 to TRBJ2-3; no clear D. This clonotype was obtained from a man aged 18-30 years in good health. The CDR3 loop is CASPRPGSTDTQYF. CDR3 DNA sequence: TGTGCCAGCCCTAGGCCCGGGAGCACAGATACGCAGTATTTT.